The next 4 T cell receptor beta chains were all read from a single sample in a study of blood T cell repertoires in COVID-19. Assay used: immunoSEQ multiplex PCR; TCRdb lists only in-frame clones, some missing. Among about 380,000 clones listed, around 90% were seen once. The source material was PBMCs or T cells enriched from blood (not recorded which). Receptors originate from a woman between 18 and 30 years old who had recovered from COVID-19.

The V call is TRBV6-5, the J call TRBJ1-4; no definite D call. CDR3 length: 14 residues. Germline CDR1 is MNHEY and CDR2 is SVGAGI. V was clipped by 0 bases and J by 8 bases, with 10 bases between them. CDR3 sequence reads: CASSYSAVLEKLFF. The CDR3 coding sequence is TGTGCCAGCAGTTACTCGGCAGTTCTGGAAAAACTGTTTTTT.

V and J are TRBV21-1 and TRBJ2-7; the table's TRBD1 call for D was not verified on the DNA. TRBV21-1 is labeled a pseudogene. The CDR3 is 16 amino acids. CDR3 residues: CASSKSPGTDPYEQYF. For the CDR3, the DNA is TGTGCCAGCAGCAAATCCCCCGGGACAGACCCCTACGAGCAGTACTTC.

In its sample, this clone was seen once. The chain uses TRBV7-8 and TRBJ2-3; TRBD2 aligns across 7 bases. CDR3 length: 13 amino acids. The germline V gene encodes CDR1 SGHVS and CDR2 FQNEAQ. V lost 9 bases, J lost 2 bases, and 5 bases stayed unmatched. The DNA of the CDR3 is TGTGCCAGTTGGGGGGGGGTCACAGATACGCAGTATTTT. Residues: CASWGGVTDTQYF. Together with reference TRBV7-8 and TRBJ2-3, the CDR3 gives the full variable domain: GAGVSQSPRYKVAKRGQDVALRCDPISGHVSLFWYQQALGQGPEFLTYFQNEAQLDKSGLPSDRFFAERPEGSVSTLKIQRTQQEDSAVYLCASWGGVTDTQYFGPGTRLTVL.

The J gene is TRBJ2-5, the V gene TRBV2; 12 bases are shared with TRBD2. This CDR3 spans 16 amino acids. The ends lost 5 bases at V and 5 bases at J; junction bases unmatched: 9. The germline CDR1 and CDR2 sequences are SNHLY and FYNNEI. CDR3 amino acids: CASSQLTSGGGETQYF. The CDR3 DNA reads TGTGCCAGCAGTCAGTTGACTAGCGGGGGAGGGGAGACCCAGTACTTC.